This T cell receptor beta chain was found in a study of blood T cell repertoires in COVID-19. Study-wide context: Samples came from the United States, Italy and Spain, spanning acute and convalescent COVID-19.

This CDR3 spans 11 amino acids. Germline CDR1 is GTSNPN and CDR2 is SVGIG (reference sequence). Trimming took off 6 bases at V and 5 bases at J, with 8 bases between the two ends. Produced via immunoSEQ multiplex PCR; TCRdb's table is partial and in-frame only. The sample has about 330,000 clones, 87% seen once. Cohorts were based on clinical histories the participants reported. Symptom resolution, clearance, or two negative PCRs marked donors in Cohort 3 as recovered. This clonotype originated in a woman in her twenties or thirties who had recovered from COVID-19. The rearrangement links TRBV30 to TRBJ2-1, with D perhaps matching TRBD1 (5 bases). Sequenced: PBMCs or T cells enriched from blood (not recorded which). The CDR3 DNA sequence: TGTGCCTGCTCAGGGAACAATGAGCAGTTCTTC. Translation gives CACSGNNEQFF.